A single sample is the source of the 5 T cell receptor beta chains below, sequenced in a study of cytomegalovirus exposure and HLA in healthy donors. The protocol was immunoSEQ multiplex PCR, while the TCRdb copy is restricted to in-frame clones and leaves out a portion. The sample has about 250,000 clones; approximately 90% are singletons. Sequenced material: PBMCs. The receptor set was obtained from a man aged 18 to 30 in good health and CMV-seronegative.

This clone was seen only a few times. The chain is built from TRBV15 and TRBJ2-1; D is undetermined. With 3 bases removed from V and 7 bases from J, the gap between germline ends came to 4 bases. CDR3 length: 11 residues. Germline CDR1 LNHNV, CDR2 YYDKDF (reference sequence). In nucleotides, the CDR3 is TGTGCCACCAGCAGGGCTAATGAGCAGTTCTTC. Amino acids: CATSRANEQFF.

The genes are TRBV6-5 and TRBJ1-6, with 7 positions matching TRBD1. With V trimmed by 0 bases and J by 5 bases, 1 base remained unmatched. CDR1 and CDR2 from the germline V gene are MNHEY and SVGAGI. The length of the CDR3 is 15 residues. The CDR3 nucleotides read TGTGCCAGCAGTTACTCAGACAGGGATAATTCACCCCTCCACTTT. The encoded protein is CASSYSDRDNSPLHF.

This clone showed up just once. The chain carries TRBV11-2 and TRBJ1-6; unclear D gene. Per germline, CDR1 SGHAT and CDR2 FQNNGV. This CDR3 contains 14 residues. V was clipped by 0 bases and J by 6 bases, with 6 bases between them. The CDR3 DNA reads TGTGCCAGCAGCTTAGATGTCAGTAATTCACCCCTCCACTTT. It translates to CASSLDVSNSPLHF.

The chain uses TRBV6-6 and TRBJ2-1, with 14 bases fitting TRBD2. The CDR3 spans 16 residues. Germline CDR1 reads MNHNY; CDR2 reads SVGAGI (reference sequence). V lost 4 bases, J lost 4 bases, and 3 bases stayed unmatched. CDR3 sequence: CASSWGLAGAYNEQFF. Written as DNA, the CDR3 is TGTGCCAGCAGTTGGGGACTAGCGGGGGCATACAATGAGCAGTTCTTC.

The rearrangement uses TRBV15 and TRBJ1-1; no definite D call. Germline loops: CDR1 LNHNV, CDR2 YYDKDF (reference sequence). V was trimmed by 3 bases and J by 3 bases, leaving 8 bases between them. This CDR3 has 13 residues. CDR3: CATSSGLHTEAFF. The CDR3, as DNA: TGTGCCACCAGCAGCGGACTCCACACTGAAGCTTTCTTT.